This is a list of T cell receptor beta chains from one sample in a study of blood T cells in healthy people across ages. Each CDR3 protein gets one entry after TCRdb re-called the 5' RACE reads with MiXCR. The sample carries about 1.6 million distinct CDR3 sequences, around 35% recorded once. The specimen sequenced was blood. Every receptor here comes from a woman aged 25 to 39 in good health. The CDR3 runs from the conserved cysteine through the conserved F or W. Fields, in order: V gene, clone size, D gene, J gene, CDR3 DNA, CDR3 protein. D genes are given only for firm matches. Clone size appears in some rows only: once, few, many, or a class for an expanded clone.

TRBV11-2,many,.,TRBJ2-1,TGTGCCAGCAGCTTAGATGACTCCTACAATGAGCAGTTCTTC,CASSLDDSYNEQFF
TRBV12-3/TRBV12-4,few,.,TRBJ1-4,TGTGCCAGCAGTTTACAGACCCCCGGGGGTGAAAAACTGTTTTTT,CASSLQTPGGEKLFF
TRBV7-8,.,.,TRBJ2-1,TGTGCCAGCAGCCATGTTAATAAAGAGGGGCCTCCCTACAATGAGCAGTTCTTC,CASSHVNKEGPPYNEQFF
TRBV20-1,few,.,TRBJ1-5,TGCAGTGCTAGAGATATCGGACGCAATCAGCCCCAGCATTTT,CSARDIGRNQPQHF
TRBV20-1,.,TRBD2,TRBJ2-3,TGCAGTGCTCCTCCGACTAGCGGGAGGGCCGAGGATGCGCAGTATTTT,CSAPPTSGRAEDAQYF
TRBV7-8,.,TRBD2,TRBJ2-5,TGTGCCAGCAGCCCCGGGGGACGGGGGGTTCGGGAGACCCAGTACTTC,CASSPGGRGVRETQYF
TRBV7-9,.,TRBD1,TRBJ1-1,TGTGCCAGCAGCTTCGGACAGGGGAGAAACACTGAAGCTTTCTTT,CASSFGQGRNTEAFF
TRBV11-2,.,.,TRBJ2-1,TGTGCCAGCAGCGGAGACAAATACAATGAGCAGTTCTTC,CASSGDKYNEQFF
TRBV7-9,.,TRBD1,TRBJ1-6,TGTGCCAGCAGCTTGGACAGGGTTGGCTCACCCCTCCACTTT,CASSLDRVGSPLHF
TRBV2,.,.,TRBJ2-3,TGTGCCAGCAGAAACGAACAGGGTTTAGTGGGTGGGGATACGCAGTATTTT,CASRNEQGLVGGDTQYF
TRBV6-5,once,.,TRBJ2-4,TGTGCCACCCGGGGGCCTGAAAACATTCAGTACTTC,CATRGPENIQYF
TRBV20-1,.,.,TRBJ1-3,TGCAGTGATAGAGGTCCGGTTTTGACTGGAAACACCATATATTTT,CSDRGPVLTGNTIYF
TRBV30,once,.,TRBJ1-5,TGTGCCTGGAGTGTCGGAGGGGATCAGCCCCAGCATTTT,CAWSVGGDQPQHF
TRBV2,.,.,TRBJ1-2,TGTGCCAGCAGTGAGACCGACAGCCGGCAAGGCTACACCTTC,CASSETDSRQGYTF
TRBV28,few,TRBD2,TRBJ2-4,TGTGCCAGCAGTTCGCGGGAGATCATTGACATTCAGTACTTC,CASSSREIIDIQYF
TRBV10-2,.,TRBD1,TRBJ2-5,TGCGCCACGGACAGGGGGCGGGAGCAGTACTTC,CATDRGREQYF
TRBV12-3/TRBV12-4,few,TRBD2,TRBJ2-1,TGTGCCAGCAGTTGGTCGGCCGGGAGGGCCTCCTACAATGAGCAGTTCTTC,CASSWSAGRASYNEQFF
TRBV7-2,.,TRBD1,TRBJ1-2,TGTGCCAGCAGCTTAGAGGGACAGGGTCCTGGCCACACCTTC,CASSLEGQGPGHTF
TRBV4-1,few,.,TRBJ1-2,TGCGCCAGCAGCCAAGATGCAAGACAGACTATGGTCTATGGCTACACCTTC,CASSQDARQTMVYGYTF
TRBV6-4,.,TRBD2,TRBJ2-7,TGTGCCAGCAGTGCGACTAGCTCGGGGTACAATGAGCAGTACTTC,CASSATSSGYNEQYF
TRBV6-1,.,TRBD2,TRBJ2-1,TGTGCCAGCAGTGAAGGGCGACTAGCGGGAGTTGGCAATGAGCAGTTCTTC,CASSEGRLAGVGNEQFF
TRBV12-3/TRBV12-4,.,.,TRBJ2-5,TGTGCCAGCAGTTCTCGGGGCTACGGGCAGTACTTC,CASSSRGYGQYF
TRBV5-1,.,TRBD2,TRBJ2-1,TGCGCCAGCAGCCAAACTAGCGGGAGGGGAAATGGGCAGTTCTTC,CASSQTSGRGNGQFF
TRBV3-1,once,TRBD2,TRBJ2-1,TGTGCCGGCAGCCAAGGACCTGGCTCCGGGACTAGTTTGATCGATGAGCAGTTCTTC,CAGSQGPGSGTSLIDEQFF
TRBV6-6,.,TRBD1,TRBJ2-2,TGTGCCAGCAGTTATGGGGACAGGAGCGCCGGGGAGCTGTTTTTT,CASSYGDRSAGELFF
TRBV6-1,.,.,TRBJ1-2,TGTGCCAGCAGTGAAATATCGCTGGCTTTGGTGAACCATGGCTACACCTTC,CASSEISLALVNHGYTF
TRBV12-3/TRBV12-4,.,.,TRBJ1-4,TGTGCCAGCAGTCCCGGGACCCAACTGTTTTTT,CASSPGTQLFF
TRBV20-1,few,TRBD2,TRBJ2-5,TGCAGTGCTAGCCTCGCGGGGGGGGAGTATGAGACCCAGTACTTC,CSASLAGGEYETQYF
TRBV20-1,.,.,TRBJ2-5,TGCAGTGCTAGACTGGACAGTTTTCGGGAGACCCAGTACTTC,CSARLDSFRETQYF
TRBV5-1,.,.,TRBJ2-1,TGCGCCAGCAGCTTGAAAGGAGACGGCCTCAATGAGCAGTTCTTC,CASSLKGDGLNEQFF
TRBV7-8,.,.,TRBJ1-5,TGTGCCAGCAGCTTAGCGGTACAAAGGACCGACAATCAGCCCCAGCATTTT,CASSLAVQRTDNQPQHF
TRBV3-1,few,.,TRBJ2-5,TGTGCCAGCAGCCAAGAGGAAAGCTTCCAAGAGACCCAGTACTTC,CASSQEESFQETQYF
TRBV27,.,.,TRBJ1-5,TGTGCCAGCAGTTCCGCGAGGGAGTGGCCCCAGCATTTT,CASSSAREWPQHF
TRBV7-9,few,TRBD1,TRBJ2-5,TGTGCCAGCAGCTATAGGGCTAGGGGGCCCCAAGAGACCCAGTACTTC,CASSYRARGPQETQYF
TRBV27,few,.,TRBJ1-1,TGTGCCAGCGGTCAGGGGAGGGGTACTGAAGCTTTCTTT,CASGQGRGTEAFF
TRBV20-1,.,.,TRBJ2-7,TGCAGTGCTAGAGCGGATAGGGGCGAGCAGTACTTC,CSARADRGEQYF
TRBV6-2/TRBV6-3,.,TRBD2,TRBJ2-1,TGTGCCAGCAGACCTGGACTAGCGGCGAATGAGCAGTTCTTC,CASRPGLAANEQFF
TRBV12-3/TRBV12-4,.,TRBD1,TRBJ1-1,TGTGCCAGCATTTTTATCCGGACAGGGGGGAGAAACACTGAAGCTTTCTTT,CASIFIRTGGRNTEAFF
TRBV9,many,.,TRBJ2-3,TGTGCCAGCAGCGTAGTCAACGCCCTGGATACGCAGTATTTT,CASSVVNALDTQYF
TRBV27,.,TRBD2,TRBJ2-7,TGTGCCAGCAGTGCCGTTAGCGGGAGGGCCTACGAGCAGTACTTC,CASSAVSGRAYEQYF
TRBV7-2,few,TRBD1,TRBJ1-5,TGTGCCAGCAGCCAAGGCAGGGGGCCTAATCAGCCCCAGCATTTT,CASSQGRGPNQPQHF
TRBV2,.,TRBD1,TRBJ2-7,TGTGCCAGCAGTGGCACCAGGGGGCAGTACTACGAGCAGTACTTC,CASSGTRGQYYEQYF
TRBV7-2,.,TRBD2,TRBJ2-2,TGTGCCAGCAGCTTAGCCCGAGGACTAGCGGGAGTCGGCGCGAACACCGGGGAGCTGTTTTTT,CASSLARGLAGVGANTGELFF
TRBV30,few,TRBD2,TRBJ2-7,TGTGCCTGGAGTCCCGACACCAGCGGGGGGAAGAACGAGCAGTACTTC,CAWSPDTSGGKNEQYF
TRBV12-3/TRBV12-4,many,.,TRBJ1-4,TGTGCCAGCAGTTTGACAGCCAATAATGAAAAACTGTTTTTT,CASSLTANNEKLFF
TRBV11-1,once,.,TRBJ2-3,TGTGCCAGCAGCCAAGTGTCCCAGGATACGCAGTATTTT,CASSQVSQDTQYF
TRBV27,many,TRBD1,TRBJ1-1,TGTGCCAGCAGTTTCACAGGGGGGGACACTGAAGCTTTCTTT,CASSFTGGDTEAFF